These T cell receptor beta chains were read from a single sample in a study of response to subunit inactivated influenza vaccine. A single record per CDR3 protein comes from TCRdb applying MiXCR to the RT-PCR reads. The sample includes more than 250,000 distinct CDR3 sequences, 20% to 25% of them seen just once. The sample was PBMCs from blood, taken 21 months after vaccination. All receptors come from a man aged 45-69 years who received an inactivated influenza vaccine. The CDR3 runs from the conserved cysteine through the conserved F or W. D genes are given only for firm matches. The size entry is marked missing in some rows and otherwise reads once, few, many or a size class.

clone size	J gene	V gene	D gene	CDR3 protein	CDR3 DNA
NA	TRBJ1-1	TRBV24-1	NA	CATSPQSGPPIYTEAFF	TGTGCCACCAGCCCCCAGTCGGGGCCCCCAATATACACTGAAGCTTTCTTT
NA	TRBJ2-1	TRBV10-3	TRBD2	CAISEFESGGSYNEQFF	TGTGCCATCAGTGAGTTCGAGTCGGGAGGCTCCTACAATGAGCAGTTCTTC
NA	TRBJ1-5	TRBV7-2	NA	CASSAHPGGNQPQHF	TGTGCCAGCAGCGCCCACCCCGGGGGCAATCAGCCCCAGCATTTT
NA	TRBJ2-2	TRBV3-1	NA	CASSMFRGKGTGELFF	TGTGCCAGCAGCATGTTCAGAGGGAAGGGGACCGGGGAGCTGTTTTTT
NA	TRBJ1-1	TRBV29-1	NA	CSAEGHLNTEAFF	TGCAGCGCAGAGGGACATCTGAACACTGAAGCTTTCTTT
NA	TRBJ2-2	TRBV4-3	TRBD1	CASSQGQGAGELFF	TGCGCCAGCAGCCAAGGACAGGGCGCCGGGGAGCTGTTTTTT
NA	TRBJ2-4	TRBV29-1	NA	CSVVAGWDIQYF	TGCAGCGTTGTAGCAGGGTGGGACATTCAGTACTTC
few	TRBJ1-2	TRBV9	NA	CASSVDRVGWYGYTF	TGTGCCAGCAGCGTAGACAGGGTTGGTTGGTATGGCTACACCTTC
few	TRBJ1-2	TRBV20-1	TRBD1	CSALSPGTGGFGYTF	TGCAGTGCTTTATCCCCCGGGACAGGGGGCTTTGGCTACACCTTC
few	TRBJ2-1	TRBV10-3	TRBD2	CAISEPLSGKIYNEQFF	TGTGCCATCAGTGAGCCCCTTAGCGGGAAGATCTACAATGAGCAGTTCTTC
NA	TRBJ1-5	TRBV6-5	NA	CASSFDHRAVQPQHF	TGTGCCAGCAGTTTTGACCACAGGGCGGTTCAGCCCCAGCATTTT
NA	TRBJ1-5	TRBV7-8	NA	CASSPHLPGSNQPQHF	TGTGCCAGCAGCCCTCATTTGCCGGGTAGCAATCAGCCCCAGCATTTT
few	TRBJ2-5	TRBV29-1	TRBD1	CSVEIGTDTQETQYF	TGCAGCGTTGAGATCGGGACAGATACCCAAGAGACCCAGTACTTC
NA	TRBJ2-5	TRBV5-6	NA	CASSLVKVHQETQYF	TGTGCCAGCAGCTTGGTTAAGGTTCATCAAGAGACCCAGTACTTC
NA	TRBJ2-1	TRBV5-1	NA	CASSLGLTFDNEQFF	TGCGCCAGCAGCTTGGGGCTGACTTTCGACAATGAGCAGTTCTTC
NA	TRBJ2-7	TRBV3-1	TRBD2	CASMGLAGAGEQYF	TGTGCCAGCATGGGACTAGCGGGAGCCGGCGAGCAGTACTTC
NA	TRBJ2-2	TRBV9	TRBD1	CASSPGQGAKAGELFF	TGTGCCAGCAGCCCCGGACAGGGGGCGAAGGCCGGGGAGCTGTTTTTT
few	TRBJ2-5	TRBV7-2	NA	CASSLGHVQETQYF	TGTGCCAGCAGCTTAGGACACGTTCAAGAGACCCAGTACTTC
NA	TRBJ1-1	TRBV7-2	NA	CASSWGGGAEAFF	TGTGCCAGCAGCTGGGGTGGAGGAGCTGAAGCTTTCTTT
NA	TRBJ2-5	TRBV4-1	NA	CASSQGRGTNQETQYF	TGCGCCAGCAGCCAAGGCCGGGGGACAAACCAAGAGACCCAGTACTTC
NA	TRBJ2-2	TRBV20-1	TRBD1	CSARVQGVNTGELFF	TGCAGTGCTAGGGTTCAGGGGGTTAACACCGGGGAGCTGTTTTTT
many	TRBJ1-1	TRBV2	TRBD1	CASSKGDRETEAFF	TGTGCCAGTTCTAAAGGAGACAGGGAAACTGAAGCTTTCTTT
NA	TRBJ1-2	TRBV10-3	NA	CAISARREEGYGYTF	TGTGCCATCAGTGCCCGCAGGGAGGAAGGCTATGGCTACACCTTC
few	TRBJ2-5	TRBV4-2	NA	CASSQEQGETQYF	TGTGCCAGCAGCCAAGAGCAGGGAGAGACCCAGTACTTC
NA	TRBJ1-4	TRBV4-2	NA	CASSQAGSPPFNEKLFF	TGTGCCAGCAGCCAAGCCGGAAGTCCTCCCTTTAATGAAAAACTGTTTTTT
few	TRBJ1-4	TRBV6-2/TRBV6-3	NA	CASSYGQAYNEKLFF	TGTGCCAGCAGTTACGGACAAGCCTATAATGAAAAACTGTTTTTT
few	TRBJ1-1	TRBV29-1	NA	CSVFRVANTEAFF	TGCAGCGTTTTCAGGGTCGCGAACACTGAAGCTTTCTTT
NA	TRBJ2-7	TRBV20-1	NA	CSAGSMVRYEQYF	TGCAGTGCTGGGAGTATGGTGCGCTACGAGCAGTACTTC
NA	TRBJ1-2	TRBV12-3/TRBV12-4	TRBD1	CASGIPGQGTFGYTF	TGTGCCAGCGGAATTCCGGGACAGGGGACCTTTGGCTACACCTTC
few	TRBJ1-3	TRBV7-8	NA	CASSLVAGGSGNTIYF	TGTGCCAGCAGCTTAGTGGCGGGTGGGTCTGGAAACACCATATATTTT
NA	TRBJ1-1	TRBV20-1	NA	CSADPGRRPTEAFF	TGCAGTGCCGATCCGGGACGGAGACCCACTGAAGCTTTCTTT
NA	TRBJ1-1	TRBV5-1	NA	CASKWAGSNTEAFF	TGCGCCAGCAAATGGGCAGGGTCGAACACTGAAGCTTTCTTT
NA	TRBJ1-1	TRBV19	NA	CASSIQSDGVSEAFF	TGTGCCAGTAGTATACAGAGTGATGGGGTTTCTGAAGCTTTCTTT
few	TRBJ1-2	TRBV20-1	TRBD1	CSAWDPGQGYGYTF	TGCAGTGCATGGGATCCGGGACAGGGCTATGGCTACACCTTC
NA	TRBJ1-5	TRBV19	TRBD1	CASSPDRGRRQPQHF	TGTGCCAGTAGTCCCGACAGGGGCAGGCGTCAGCCCCAGCATTTT
NA	TRBJ1-1	TRBV7-9	NA	CASSPRGPEAFF	TGTGCCAGCAGCCCTCGGGGTCCTGAAGCTTTCTTT
NA	TRBJ1-5	TRBV10-3	NA	CAIAGNGNQPQHF	TGTGCCATCGCGGGGAACGGGAATCAGCCCCAGCATTTT
many	TRBJ1-2	TRBV6-5	NA	CASSYRTDAANYGYTF	TGTGCCAGCAGTTACCGAACTGATGCGGCTAACTATGGCTACACCTTC
NA	TRBJ1-2	TRBV10-3	TRBD1	CAIGETGTYGYTF	TGTGCCATCGGCGAGACAGGGACCTATGGCTACACCTTC
NA	TRBJ2-7	TRBV5-5	NA	CASSRTAGRDEQYF	TGTGCCAGCAGCCGGACGGCAGGTAGGGACGAGCAGTACTTC
many	TRBJ1-2	TRBV5-1	TRBD1	CASSTYDRVSDGYTF	TGCGCCAGCAGTACGTATGACAGGGTATCGGATGGCTACACCTTC
many	TRBJ2-3	TRBV5-1	TRBD1	CASSLDRGGDTQYF	TGCGCCAGCAGCCTGGACAGGGGAGGAGATACGCAGTATTTT
few	TRBJ1-1	TRBV7-9	NA	CASSAHTGNTEAFF	TGTGCCAGCAGCGCGCATACGGGGAACACTGAAGCTTTCTTT
few	TRBJ2-1	TRBV29-1	NA	CSVGALGYEQFF	TGCAGCGTGGGCGCATTAGGCTATGAGCAGTTCTTC
few	TRBJ2-7	TRBV5-1	NA	CASSVGNNEQYF	TGCGCCAGCAGCGTAGGGAACAACGAGCAGTACTTC
many	TRBJ2-7	TRBV7-9	NA	CASSLEAYEQYF	TGTGCCAGCAGCTTAGAGGCCTACGAGCAGTACTTC
NA	TRBJ1-6	TRBV4-2	TRBD1	CASSQGDRANSPLHF	TGTGCCAGCAGCCAAGGCGACAGGGCTAATTCACCCCTCCACTTT
NA	TRBJ2-4	TRBV20-1	NA	CSARDLGLASMAKNIQYF	TGCAGTGCTAGAGATCTCGGGCTAGCATCAATGGCCAAAAACATTCAGTACTTC
once	TRBJ2-4	TRBV19	NA	CASSIRNIQYF	TGTGCCAGTAGTATCAGAAACATTCAGTACTTC
NA	TRBJ2-3	TRBV5-6	NA	CASSFGTTDTQYF	TGTGCCAGCAGCTTTGGGACCACAGATACGCAGTATTTT